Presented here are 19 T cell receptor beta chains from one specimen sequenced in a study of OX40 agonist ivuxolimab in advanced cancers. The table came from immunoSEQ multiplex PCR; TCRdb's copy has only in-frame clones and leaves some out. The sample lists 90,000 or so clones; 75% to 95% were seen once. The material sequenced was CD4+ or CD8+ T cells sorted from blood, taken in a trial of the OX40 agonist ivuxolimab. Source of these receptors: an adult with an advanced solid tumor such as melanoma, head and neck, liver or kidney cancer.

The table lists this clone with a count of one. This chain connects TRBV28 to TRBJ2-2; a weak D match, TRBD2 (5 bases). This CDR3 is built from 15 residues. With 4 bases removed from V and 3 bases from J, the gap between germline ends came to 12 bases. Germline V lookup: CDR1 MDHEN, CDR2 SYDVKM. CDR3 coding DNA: TGTGCCAGCAGTTCTTTCCGGGAAGACACCGGGGAGCTGTTTTTT. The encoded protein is CASSSFREDTGELFF.

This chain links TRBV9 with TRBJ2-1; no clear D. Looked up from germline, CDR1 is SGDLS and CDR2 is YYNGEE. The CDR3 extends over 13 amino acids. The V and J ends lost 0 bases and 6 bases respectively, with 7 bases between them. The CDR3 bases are TGTGCCAGCAGCGTAGGTAGTCCCAATGAGCAGTTCTTC. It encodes CASSVGSPNEQFF.

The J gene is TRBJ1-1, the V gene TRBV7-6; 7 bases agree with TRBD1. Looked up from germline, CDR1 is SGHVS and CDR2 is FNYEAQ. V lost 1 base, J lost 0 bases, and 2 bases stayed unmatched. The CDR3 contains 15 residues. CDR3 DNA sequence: TGTGCCAGCAGCTTAGGGACAGGAATGAACACTGAAGCTTTCTTT. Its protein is CASSLGTGMNTEAFF.

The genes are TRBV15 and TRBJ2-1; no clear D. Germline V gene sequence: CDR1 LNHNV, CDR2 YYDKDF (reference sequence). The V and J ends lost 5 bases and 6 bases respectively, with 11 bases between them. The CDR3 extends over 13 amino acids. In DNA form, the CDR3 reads TGTGCCACCAGCGGCAATGGCCGCAATGAGCAGTTCTTC. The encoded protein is CATSGNGRNEQFF.

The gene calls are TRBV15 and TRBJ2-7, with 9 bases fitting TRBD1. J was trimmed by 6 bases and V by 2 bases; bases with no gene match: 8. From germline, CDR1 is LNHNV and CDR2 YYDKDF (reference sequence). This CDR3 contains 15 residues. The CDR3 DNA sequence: TGTGCCACCAGCAGAATTACGGGACAGGGTGCCGAGCAGTACTTC. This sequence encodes CATSRITGQGAEQYF.

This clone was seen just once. The CDR3 is CASSPPPDLTGELFF. CDR3 sequence (DNA): TGTGCCAGCAGCCCTCCCCCGGACCTAACCGGGGAGCTGTTTTTT. This chain uses TRBV6-5 with TRBJ2-2; D remains ambiguous. The CDR3 has 15 residues. From germline, CDR1 is MNHEY and CDR2 SVGAGI. The V gene lost 6 bases and the J gene lost 5 bases, with 16 bases spanning the gap.

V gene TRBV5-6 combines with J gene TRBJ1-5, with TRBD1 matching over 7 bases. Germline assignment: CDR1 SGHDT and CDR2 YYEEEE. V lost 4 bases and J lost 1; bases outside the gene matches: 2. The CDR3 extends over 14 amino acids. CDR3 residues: CASSVQGSNQPQHF. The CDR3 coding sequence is TGTGCCAGCAGCGTACAGGGGAGCAATCAGCCCCAGCATTTT.

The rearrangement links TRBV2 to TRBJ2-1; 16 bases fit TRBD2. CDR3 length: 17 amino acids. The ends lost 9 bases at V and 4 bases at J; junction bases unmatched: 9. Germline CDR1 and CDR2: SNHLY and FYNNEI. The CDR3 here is CARQTGTSGRVYNEQFF. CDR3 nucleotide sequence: TGTGCCAGGCAAACCGGGACTAGCGGGAGGGTATACAATGAGCAGTTCTTC.

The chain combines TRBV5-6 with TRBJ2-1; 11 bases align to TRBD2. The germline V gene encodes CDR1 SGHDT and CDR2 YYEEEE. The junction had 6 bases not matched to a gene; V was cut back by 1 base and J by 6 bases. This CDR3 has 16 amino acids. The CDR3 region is CASSLLAGGPVNEQFF. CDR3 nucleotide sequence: TGTGCCAGCAGCTTGCTAGCGGGAGGCCCAGTCAATGAGCAGTTCTTC. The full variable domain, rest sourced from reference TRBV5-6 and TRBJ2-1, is DAGVTQSPTHLIKTRGQQVTLRCSPKSGHDTVSWYQQALGQGPQFIFQYYEEEERQRGNFPDRFSGHQFPNYSSELNVNALLLGDSALYLCASSLLAGGPVNEQFFGPGTRLTVL.

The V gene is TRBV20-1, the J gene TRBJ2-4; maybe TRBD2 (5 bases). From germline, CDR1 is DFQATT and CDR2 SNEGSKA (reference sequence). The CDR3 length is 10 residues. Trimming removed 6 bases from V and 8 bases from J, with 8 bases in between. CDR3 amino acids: CSARADIQYF. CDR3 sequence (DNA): TGCAGTGCCCGAGCGGACATTCAGTACTTC.

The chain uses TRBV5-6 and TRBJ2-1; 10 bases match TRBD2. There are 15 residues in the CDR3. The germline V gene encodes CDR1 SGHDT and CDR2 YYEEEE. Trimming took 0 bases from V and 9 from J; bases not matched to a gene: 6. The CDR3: CASSLDLAGASEQFF. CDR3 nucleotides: TGTGCCAGCAGCTTGGACCTAGCGGGAGCGAGTGAGCAGTTCTTC.

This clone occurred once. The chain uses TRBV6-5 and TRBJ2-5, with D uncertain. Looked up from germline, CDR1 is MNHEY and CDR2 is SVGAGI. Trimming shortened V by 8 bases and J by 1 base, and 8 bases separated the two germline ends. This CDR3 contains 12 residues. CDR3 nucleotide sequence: TGTGCCAGCTCGACCACCCAAGAGACCCAGTACTTC. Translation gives CASSTTQETQYF.

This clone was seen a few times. Written as DNA, the CDR3 is TGTGCCAGCAGTACAGGGTTTGGCTACACCTTC. Its protein is CASSTGFGYTF. The chain combines TRBV7-9 with TRBJ1-2; TRBD1 might be the D (6 bases). Germline V gene data show CDR1 as SEHNR and CDR2 as FQNEAQ (reference sequence). The CDR3 has 11 amino acids. V was pared by 6 bases and J by 7 bases, with 9 bases between.

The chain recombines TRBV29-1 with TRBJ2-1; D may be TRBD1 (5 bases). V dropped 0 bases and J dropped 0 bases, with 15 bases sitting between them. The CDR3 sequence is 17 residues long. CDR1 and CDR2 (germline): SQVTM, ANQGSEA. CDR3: CSVEEVLGASSYNEQFF. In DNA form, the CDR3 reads TGCAGCGTTGAAGAGGTGCTTGGGGCAAGCTCCTACAATGAGCAGTTCTTC.

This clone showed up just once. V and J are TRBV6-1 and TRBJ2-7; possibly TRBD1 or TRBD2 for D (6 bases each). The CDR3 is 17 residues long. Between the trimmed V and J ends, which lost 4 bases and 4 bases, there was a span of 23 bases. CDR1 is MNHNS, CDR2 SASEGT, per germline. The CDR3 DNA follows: TGTGCCAGCAGTGCTCCCAACGGGGGACATATTTCTTACGAGCAGTACGTC. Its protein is CASSAPNGGHISYEQYV.

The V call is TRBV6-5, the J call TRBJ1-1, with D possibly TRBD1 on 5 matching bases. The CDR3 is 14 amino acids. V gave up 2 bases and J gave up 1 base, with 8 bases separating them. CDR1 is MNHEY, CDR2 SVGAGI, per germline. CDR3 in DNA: TGTGCCAGCAGTTACCTCGGGGGGAACACTGAAGCTTTCTTT. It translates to CASSYLGGNTEAFF.

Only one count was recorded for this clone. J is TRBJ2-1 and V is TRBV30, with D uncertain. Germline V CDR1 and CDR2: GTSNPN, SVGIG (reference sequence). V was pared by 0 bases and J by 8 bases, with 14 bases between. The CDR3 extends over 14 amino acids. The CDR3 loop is CAWSVLVPADEQFF. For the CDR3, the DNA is TGTGCCTGGAGTGTACTCGTTCCCGCGGATGAGCAGTTCTTC. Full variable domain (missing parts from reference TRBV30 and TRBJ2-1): SQTIHQWPATLVQPVGSPLSLECTVEGTSNPNLYWYRQAAGRGLQLLFYSVGIGQISSEVPQNLSASRPQDRQFILSSKKLLLSDSGFYLCAWSVLVPADEQFFGPGTRLTVL.

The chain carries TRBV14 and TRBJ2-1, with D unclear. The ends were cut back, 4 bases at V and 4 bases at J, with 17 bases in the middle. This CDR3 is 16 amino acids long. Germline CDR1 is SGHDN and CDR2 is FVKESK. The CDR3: CASSPPLLPIYNEQFF. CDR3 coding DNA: TGTGCCAGCAGCCCTCCCCTCCTCCCCATATACAATGAGCAGTTCTTC.

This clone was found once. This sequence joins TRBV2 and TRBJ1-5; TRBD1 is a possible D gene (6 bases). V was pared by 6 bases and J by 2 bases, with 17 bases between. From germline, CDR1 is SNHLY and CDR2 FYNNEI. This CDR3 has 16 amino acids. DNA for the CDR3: TGTGCCAGCAGAGCAACAGGGAGTGAAGGCAATCAGCCCCAGCATTTT. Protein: CASRATGSEGNQPQHF.